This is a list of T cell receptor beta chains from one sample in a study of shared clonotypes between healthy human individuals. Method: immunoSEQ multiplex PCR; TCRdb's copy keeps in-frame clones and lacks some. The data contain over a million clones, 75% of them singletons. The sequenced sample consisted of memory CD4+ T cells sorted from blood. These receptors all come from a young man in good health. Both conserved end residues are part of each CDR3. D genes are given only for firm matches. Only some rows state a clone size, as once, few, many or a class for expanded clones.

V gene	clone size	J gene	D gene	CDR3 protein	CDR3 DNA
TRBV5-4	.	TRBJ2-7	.	CASSPRGSSYEQYF	TGTGCCAGCAGCCCCCGGGGGAGCTCCTACGAGCAGTACTTC
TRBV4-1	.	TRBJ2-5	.	CASSKGTQETQYF	TGCGCCAGCAGCAAGGGAACCCAAGAGACCCAGTACTTC
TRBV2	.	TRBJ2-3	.	CASSSKLTDTQYF	TGTGCCAGCAGTAGTAAGCTCACAGATACGCAGTATTTT
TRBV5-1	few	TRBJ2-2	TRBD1	CASSTDRGAVRELFF	TGCGCCAGCAGCACGGACAGGGGGGCAGTGCGGGAGCTGTTTTTT
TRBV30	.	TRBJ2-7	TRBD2	CAWSISGTSGYEQYF	TGTGCCTGGAGTATTTCCGGGACTAGCGGATACGAGCAGTACTTC
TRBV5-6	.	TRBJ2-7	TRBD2	CASSSIPGTSRFYEQYF	TGTGCCAGCAGCTCCATTCCCGGGACTAGCAGATTTTACGAGCAGTACTTC
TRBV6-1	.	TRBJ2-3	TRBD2	CASTQLAGGTDTQYF	TGTGCCAGCACACAACTAGCGGGAGGCACAGATACGCAGTATTTT
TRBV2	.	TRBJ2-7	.	CASSQDTAYEQYF	TGTGCCAGCAGTCAAGACACGGCCTACGAGCAGTACTTC
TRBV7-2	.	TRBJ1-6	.	CASSLNPSGLGPLHF	TGTGCCAGCAGCTTGAACCCATCGGGGCTCGGGCCCCTCCACTTT
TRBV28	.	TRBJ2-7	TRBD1	CASSPSSGGYEQYF	TGTGCCAGCAGTCCGTCTTCAGGGGGATACGAGCAGTACTTC
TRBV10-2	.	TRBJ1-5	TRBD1	CASSDMPGQGNQPQHF	TGCGCCAGCAGTGATATGCCGGGACAGGGAAATCAGCCCCAGCATTTT
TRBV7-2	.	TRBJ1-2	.	CASSTPQEYGYTF	TGTGCCAGCAGCACTCCCCAGGAATATGGCTACACCTTC
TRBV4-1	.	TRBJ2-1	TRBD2	CASSRPTSGWNNEQFF	TGCGCCAGCAGCCGACCGACTAGCGGGTGGAACAATGAGCAGTTCTTC
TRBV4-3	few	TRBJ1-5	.	CASSQETQSNQPQHF	TGCGCCAGCAGCCAAGAGACACAGAGCAATCAGCCCCAGCATTTT
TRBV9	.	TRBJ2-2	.	CASSRDPSGTGELFF	TGTGCCAGCAGCCGGGACCCCTCGGGGACCGGGGAGCTGTTTTTT
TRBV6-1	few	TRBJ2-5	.	CASRPQAGRETQYF	TGTGCCAGCAGACCCCAGGCCGGTCGAGAGACCCAGTACTTC
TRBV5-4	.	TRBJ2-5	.	CASSSGTIGQETQYF	TGTGCCAGCAGTTCCGGGACCATAGGGCAAGAGACCCAGTACTTC
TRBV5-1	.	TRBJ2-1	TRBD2	CASSLAGGLEQFF	TGCGCCAGCAGCTTGGCCGGGGGGTTGGAGCAGTTCTTC
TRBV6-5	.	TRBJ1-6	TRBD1	CASSYSGTGLSPLHF	TGTGCCAGCAGTTACTCAGGGACAGGGCTCTCACCCCTCCACTTT
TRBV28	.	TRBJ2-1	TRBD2	CASSWRGSSSYNEQFF	TGTGCCAGCAGTTGGCGGGGGAGCTCTTCCTACAATGAGCAGTTCTTC
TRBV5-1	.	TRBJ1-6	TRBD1	CASSLEDRKNSPLHF	TGCGCCAGCAGCTTGGAGGACAGGAAGAATTCACCCCTCCACTTT
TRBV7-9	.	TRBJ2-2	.	CASLWGSTNTGELFF	TGTGCCAGCCTATGGGGGAGTACGAACACCGGGGAGCTGTTTTTT
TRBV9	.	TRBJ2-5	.	CASSELGGETQYF	TGTGCCAGCAGCGAGTTAGGGGGAGAGACCCAGTACTTC
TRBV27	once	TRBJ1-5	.	CASSKEDSNQPQHF	TGTGCCAGCAGTAAAGAAGATAGCAATCAGCCCCAGCATTTT